The rows below give T cell receptor beta chains drawn from one sample of a study of blood T cell repertoires in COVID-19. Clones were read by immunoSEQ multiplex PCR, and TCRdb kept only the in-frame ones, dropping some. The sample shows roughly 53,000 clones, over 75% of them seen only once. The sequencing input was peripheral blood. The receptors derive from a human donor in a cohort sampled during active COVID-19. Each CDR3 is given with its conserved first and last residue. D genes are given only for firm matches. The listing skips clone size in some rows; elsewhere it reads once, few, many or a size class.

TRBV30,TRBD1,.,TRBJ1-2,TGTGCCTGGAGTCGGGACAGACCTTATGGCTACACCTTC,CAWSRDRPYGYTF
TRBV7-2,TRBD2,.,TRBJ2-7,TGTGCCAGCAGCTTGGGACTAGCGGGGGGTGGTGAGCAGTACTTC,CASSLGLAGGGEQYF
TRBV7-2,TRBD1,.,TRBJ1-4,TGTGCCAGCAGTTTTCACTACAGGGGGATGAATGAAAAACTGTTTTTT,CASSFHYRGMNEKLFF
TRBV6-1,TRBD1,.,TRBJ1-3,TGTGCCAGCAGTGAAGCCATTGGGACAGTCTCTGGAAACACCATATATTTT,CASSEAIGTVSGNTIYF
TRBV11-2,.,.,TRBJ2-5,TGTGCCAGCAGCTTAGTGGGCGGGGGCCCGCAAGAGACCCAGTACTTC,CASSLVGGGPQETQYF
TRBV7-8,.,.,TRBJ2-2,TGTGCCAGCAGCCCCCCGCTAAGGCTAGCTAAAACCGGGGAGCTGTTTTTT,CASSPPLRLAKTGELFF
TRBV10-2,TRBD2,once,TRBJ2-1,TGCGCCACCTCCGGCGGGACTAGCGGAACCAATGAGCAGTTCTTC,CATSGGTSGTNEQFF
TRBV7-8,.,.,TRBJ1-2,TGTGCCAGCAGCTTAGCGCTCGGAGACTATGGCTACACCTTC,CASSLALGDYGYTF
TRBV10-3,TRBD1,.,TRBJ2-7,TGTGCCATCAGTGGACAGGGGAGGAACGAGCAGTACTTC,CAISGQGRNEQYF
TRBV7-8,TRBD1,.,TRBJ1-6,TGTGCCAGCAGCCGGGACAGTACCAGAACACCCCTCCACTTT,CASSRDSTRTPLHF
TRBV5-1,.,.,TRBJ1-1,TGCGCCAGCAGCTTGGCCCCAAGACGGGACACTGAAGCTTTCTTT,CASSLAPRRDTEAFF
TRBV6-5,TRBD1,.,TRBJ1-2,TGTGCCAGCAGTTCTCCGAGGGACAGGTTCCTCTATGGCTACACCTTC,CASSSPRDRFLYGYTF
TRBV9,.,.,TRBJ2-5,TGTGCCAGCAGCGTAGGTGTCAGGGGTTTGGAGACCCAGTACTTC,CASSVGVRGLETQYF